The source of this T cell receptor (beta chain) is a study of CD8+ T cells in alopecia areata. Treatment meaning: oral pan-JAK inhibitor, 5-10 mg twice daily. On this clone itself: Its cognate antigen is unknown.

V lost 3 bases to trimming and J lost 0 bases, with 16 bases between them. Germline assignment: CDR1 SGHRS and CDR2 YFSETQ. The length of the CDR3 is 18 residues. Study-level findings and limits: Tofacitinib significantly brought down scalp clonality and expanded CD8+ clones among top 100. Researchers reported that TCR sharing among patients proved less clear than in mice, possibly HLA-linked.

Extracted from the samples, RNA was reverse transcribed into cDNA to serve as the sequencing template. Method: immunoSEQ multiplex PCR; TCRdb's copy keeps in-frame clones and lacks some. This sample carries 150,000 to 200,000 clones, 60% of them seen once, and the ten largest clones take approximately 1%. The sequence was obtained from a human donor with alopecia areata. The material sequenced was CD4+ T cells sorted from blood, taken at week 24, from a patient treated with tofacitinib. V and J are TRBV5-1 and TRBJ2-6; TRBD1 is a possible D gene (6 bases). CDR3 amino acids: CASSSDRRLVSGANVLTF. The CDR3, as DNA: TGCGCCAGCAGCTCGGACAGACGACTCGTCTCTGGGGCCAACGTCCTGACTTTC.